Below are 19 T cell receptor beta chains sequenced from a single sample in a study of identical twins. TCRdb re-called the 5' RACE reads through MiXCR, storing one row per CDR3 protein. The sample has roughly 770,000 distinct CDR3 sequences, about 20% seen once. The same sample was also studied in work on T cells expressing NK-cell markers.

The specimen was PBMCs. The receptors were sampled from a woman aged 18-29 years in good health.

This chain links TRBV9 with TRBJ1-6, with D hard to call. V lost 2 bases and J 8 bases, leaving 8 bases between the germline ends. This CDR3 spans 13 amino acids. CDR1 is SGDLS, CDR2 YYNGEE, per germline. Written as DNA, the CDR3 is TGTGCCAGCAGCGTGGACCGGGATTCACCCCTCCACTTT. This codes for CASSVDRDSPLHF.

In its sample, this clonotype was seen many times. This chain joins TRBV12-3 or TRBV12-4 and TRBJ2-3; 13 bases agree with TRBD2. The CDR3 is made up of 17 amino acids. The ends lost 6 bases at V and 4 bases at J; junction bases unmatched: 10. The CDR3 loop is CASRRLAGGRSADTQYF. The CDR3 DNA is TGTGCCAGCAGACGACTAGCGGGGGGAAGGTCAGCAGATACGCAGTATTTT.

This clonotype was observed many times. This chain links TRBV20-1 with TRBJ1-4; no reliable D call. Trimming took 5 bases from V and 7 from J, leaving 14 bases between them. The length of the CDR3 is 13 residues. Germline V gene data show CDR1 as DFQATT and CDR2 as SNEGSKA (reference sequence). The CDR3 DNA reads TGCAGTGCTCATAGTAGCGGAAGTGAAAAACTGTTTTTT. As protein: CSAHSSGSEKLFF.

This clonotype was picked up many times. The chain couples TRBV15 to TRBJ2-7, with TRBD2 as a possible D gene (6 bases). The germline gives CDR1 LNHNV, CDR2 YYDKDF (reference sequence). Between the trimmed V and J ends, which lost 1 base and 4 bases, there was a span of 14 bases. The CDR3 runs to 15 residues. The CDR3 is CATSRARGSFYEQYF. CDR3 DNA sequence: TGTGCCACCAGCAGAGCTCGGGGGAGCTTTTACGAGCAGTACTTC.

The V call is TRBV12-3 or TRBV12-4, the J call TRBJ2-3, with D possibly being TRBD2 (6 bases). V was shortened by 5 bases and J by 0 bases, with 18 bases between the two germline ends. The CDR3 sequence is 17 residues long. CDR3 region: CASSHPTGLQSTDTQYF. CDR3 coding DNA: TGTGCCAGCAGTCACCCTACGGGACTTCAGAGCACAGATACGCAGTATTTT.

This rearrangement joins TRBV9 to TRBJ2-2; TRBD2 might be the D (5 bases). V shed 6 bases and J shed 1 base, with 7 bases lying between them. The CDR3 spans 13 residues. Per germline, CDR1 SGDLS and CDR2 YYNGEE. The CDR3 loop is CASTSRNTGELFF. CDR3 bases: TGTGCCAGCACTAGCAGGAACACCGGGGAGCTGTTTTTT.

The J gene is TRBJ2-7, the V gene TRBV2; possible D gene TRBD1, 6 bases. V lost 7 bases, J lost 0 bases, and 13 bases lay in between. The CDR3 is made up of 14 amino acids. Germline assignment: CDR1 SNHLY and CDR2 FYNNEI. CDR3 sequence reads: CASIRRDTSYEQYF. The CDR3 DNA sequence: TGTGCCAGCATTAGACGGGACACCTCCTACGAGCAGTACTTC.

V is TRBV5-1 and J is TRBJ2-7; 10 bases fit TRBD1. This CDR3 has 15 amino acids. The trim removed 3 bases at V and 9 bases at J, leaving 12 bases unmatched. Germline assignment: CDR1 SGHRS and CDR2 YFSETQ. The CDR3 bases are TGCGCCAGCAGCTGGACCAGACAGGGGGCCTCCGGGCAGTACTTC. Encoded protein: CASSWTRQGASGQYF.

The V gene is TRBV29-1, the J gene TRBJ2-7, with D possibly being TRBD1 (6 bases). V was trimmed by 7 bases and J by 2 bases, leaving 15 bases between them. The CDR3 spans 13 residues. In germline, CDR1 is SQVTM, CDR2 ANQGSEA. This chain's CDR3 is CSARTRDTYEQYF. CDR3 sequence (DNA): TGCAGCGCCCGGACCCGGGACACCTACGAGCAGTACTTC.

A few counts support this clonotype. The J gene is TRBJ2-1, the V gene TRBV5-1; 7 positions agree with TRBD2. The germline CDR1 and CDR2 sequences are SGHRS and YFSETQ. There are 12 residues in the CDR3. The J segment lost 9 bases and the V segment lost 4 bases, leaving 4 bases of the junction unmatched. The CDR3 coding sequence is TGCGCCAGCAGCCAGACTAGCTTTGAGCAGTTCTTC. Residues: CASSQTSFEQFF.

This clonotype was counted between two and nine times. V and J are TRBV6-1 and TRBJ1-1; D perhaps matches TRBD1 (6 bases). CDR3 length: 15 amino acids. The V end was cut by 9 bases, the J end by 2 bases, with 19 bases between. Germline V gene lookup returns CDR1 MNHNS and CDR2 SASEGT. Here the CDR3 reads CASSSAGAGNTEAFF. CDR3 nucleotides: TGTGCCAGTTCCTCGGCAGGGGCGGGAAACACTGAAGCTTTCTTT.

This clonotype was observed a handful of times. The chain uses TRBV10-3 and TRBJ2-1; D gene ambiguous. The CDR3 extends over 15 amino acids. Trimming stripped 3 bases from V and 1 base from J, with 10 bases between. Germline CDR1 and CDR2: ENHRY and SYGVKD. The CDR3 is CAISEPQRSYNEQFF. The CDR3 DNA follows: TGTGCCATCAGTGAACCACAGAGATCCTACAATGAGCAGTTCTTC.

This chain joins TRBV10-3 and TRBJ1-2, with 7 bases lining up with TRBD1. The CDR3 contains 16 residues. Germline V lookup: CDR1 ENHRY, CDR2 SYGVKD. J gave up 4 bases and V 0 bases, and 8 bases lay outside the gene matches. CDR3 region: CAISESNFQGGYGYTF. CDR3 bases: TGTGCCATCAGTGAGTCGAATTTCCAGGGGGGCTATGGCTACACCTTC.

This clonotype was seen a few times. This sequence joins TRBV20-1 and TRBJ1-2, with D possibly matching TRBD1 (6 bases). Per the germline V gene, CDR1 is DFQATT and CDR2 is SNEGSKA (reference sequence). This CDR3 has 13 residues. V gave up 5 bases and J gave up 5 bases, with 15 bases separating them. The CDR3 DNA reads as TGCAGTGCTGTACAGGGAGGGAGGTATGGCTACACCTTC. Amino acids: CSAVQGGRYGYTF.

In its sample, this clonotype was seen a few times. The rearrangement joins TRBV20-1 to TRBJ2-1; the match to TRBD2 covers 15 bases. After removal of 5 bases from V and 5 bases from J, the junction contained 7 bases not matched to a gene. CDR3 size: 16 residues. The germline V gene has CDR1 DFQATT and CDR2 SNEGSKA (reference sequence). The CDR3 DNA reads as TGCAGTGCTGGAAAAGGACTAGCGGGAGGGCACAATGAGCAGTTCTTC. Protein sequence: CSAGKGLAGGHNEQFF.

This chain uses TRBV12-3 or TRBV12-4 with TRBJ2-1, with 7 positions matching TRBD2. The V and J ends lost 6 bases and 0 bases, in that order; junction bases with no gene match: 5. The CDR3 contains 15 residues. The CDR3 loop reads CASSGGGFSYNEQFF. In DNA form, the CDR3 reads TGTGCCAGCAGCGGCGGGGGATTCTCCTACAATGAGCAGTTCTTC.

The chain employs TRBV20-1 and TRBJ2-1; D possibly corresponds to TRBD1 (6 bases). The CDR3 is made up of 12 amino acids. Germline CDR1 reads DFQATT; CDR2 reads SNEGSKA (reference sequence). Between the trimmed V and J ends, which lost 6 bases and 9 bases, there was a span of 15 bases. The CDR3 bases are TGCAGTGCCCCGGCCTCAGGGGCTGAGCAGTTCTTC. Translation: CSAPASGAEQFF.

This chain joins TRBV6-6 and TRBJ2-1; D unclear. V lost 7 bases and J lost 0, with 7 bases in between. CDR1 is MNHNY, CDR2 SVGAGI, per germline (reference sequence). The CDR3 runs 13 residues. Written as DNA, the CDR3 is TGTGCCAGCAAGGGTCGCTCCTACAATGAGCAGTTCTTC. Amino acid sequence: CASKGRSYNEQFF.

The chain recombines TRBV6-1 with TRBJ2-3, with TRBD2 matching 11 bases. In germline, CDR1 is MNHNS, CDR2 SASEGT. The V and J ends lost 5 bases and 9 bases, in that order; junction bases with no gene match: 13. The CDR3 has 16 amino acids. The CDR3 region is CASSTHLAGGPGTQYF. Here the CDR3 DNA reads TGTGCCAGCAGTACCCACCTAGCGGGGGGCCCAGGGACGCAGTATTTT.